This paragraph reports one TCR beta chain. The sample comes from a study of blood T cell repertoires in COVID-19. Overall study context: Researchers got acute and convalescent COVID-19 samples from the United States, Italy and Spain.

Researchers sorted participants into cohorts using their self-reported clinical history. The study counted Cohort 3 donors as recovered given two negative PCRs, clearance, or symptom resolution. Only in-frame clones appear in the TCRdb table, and some are missing; sequencing was by immunoSEQ multiplex PCR. The table records over 200,000 clones, 70% to 90% of them present only once. The origin of this receptor is a man aged 25-40 years who had recovered from COVID-19. The material sequenced was PBMCs or T cells enriched from blood (not recorded which).

The CDR3 DNA is TGTGCCAGTAGTAGACCCGGGATAAACTATGGCTACACCTTC. It yields the protein CASSRPGINYGYTF. The chain links TRBV19 to TRBJ1-2, with D uncertain. The germline CDR1 and CDR2 sequences are LNHDA and SQIVND (reference sequence). V was pared by 4 bases and J by 2 bases, with 11 bases between. There are 14 residues in the CDR3.